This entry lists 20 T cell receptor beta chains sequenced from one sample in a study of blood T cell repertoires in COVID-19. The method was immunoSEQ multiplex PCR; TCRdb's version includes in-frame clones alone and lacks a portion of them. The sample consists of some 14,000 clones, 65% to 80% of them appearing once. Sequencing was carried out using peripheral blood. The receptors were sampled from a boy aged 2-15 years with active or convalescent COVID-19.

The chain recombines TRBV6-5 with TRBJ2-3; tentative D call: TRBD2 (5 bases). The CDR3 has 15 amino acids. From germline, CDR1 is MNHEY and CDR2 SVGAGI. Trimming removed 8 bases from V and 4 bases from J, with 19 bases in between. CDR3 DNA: TGTGCCAGCGCTTATAACCACGGGGTATCAGATACGCAGTATTTT. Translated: CASAYNHGVSDTQYF.

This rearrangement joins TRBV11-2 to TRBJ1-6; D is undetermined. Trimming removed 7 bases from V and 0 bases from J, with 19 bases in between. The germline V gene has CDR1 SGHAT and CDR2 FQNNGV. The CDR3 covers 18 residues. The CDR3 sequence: CASTGDERGTSYNSPLHF. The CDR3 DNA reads TGTGCCAGCACAGGAGATGAACGGGGTACCTCCTATAATTCACCCCTCCACTTT.

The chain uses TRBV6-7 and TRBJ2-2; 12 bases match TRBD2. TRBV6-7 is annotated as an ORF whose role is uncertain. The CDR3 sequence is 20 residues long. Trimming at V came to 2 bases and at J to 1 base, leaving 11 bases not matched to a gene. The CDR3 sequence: CASSYPPKPGLAGNTGELFF. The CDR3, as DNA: TGTGCCAGCAGTTACCCACCTAAGCCGGGACTAGCGGGGAACACCGGGGAGCTGTTTTTT.

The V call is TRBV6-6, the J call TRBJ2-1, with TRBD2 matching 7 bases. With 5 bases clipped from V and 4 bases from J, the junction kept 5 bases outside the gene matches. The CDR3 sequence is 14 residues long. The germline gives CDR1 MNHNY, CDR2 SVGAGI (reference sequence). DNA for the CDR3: TGTGCCAGCAGTCCTCTAGCGGCTTACAATGAGCAGTTCTTC. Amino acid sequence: CASSPLAAYNEQFF.

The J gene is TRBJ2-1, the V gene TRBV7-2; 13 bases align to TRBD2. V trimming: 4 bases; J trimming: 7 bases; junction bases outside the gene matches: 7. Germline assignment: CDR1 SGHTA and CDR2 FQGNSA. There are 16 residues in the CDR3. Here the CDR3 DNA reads TGTGCCAGCAGCTCTGTTGGGACTAGCGGGGTTAATGAGCAGTTCTTC. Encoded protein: CASSSVGTSGVNEQFF.

In DNA form, the CDR3 reads TGTGCCTGGAGTCCTGGGACAGGCTACGAGTACTTC. Translating it yields CAWSPGTGYEYF. V and J are TRBV30 and TRBJ2-7; 8 bases are a match to TRBD1. The CDR3 runs 12 residues. V dropped 2 bases and J dropped 11; count of bases not matched to a gene: 8. Germline assignment: CDR1 GTSNPN and CDR2 SVGIG (reference sequence).

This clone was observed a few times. The CDR3 sequence is CASSATGGAGANVLTF. The CDR3 DNA is TGTGCCAGCAGCGCCACAGGGGGCGCTGGGGCCAACGTCCTGACTTTC. This chain uses TRBV5-6 with TRBJ2-6; the match to TRBD1 covers 9 bases. The trim removed 4 bases at V and 2 bases at J, leaving 4 bases unmatched. CDR1 and CDR2 from the germline V gene are SGHDT and YYEEEE. The length of the CDR3 is 16 residues.

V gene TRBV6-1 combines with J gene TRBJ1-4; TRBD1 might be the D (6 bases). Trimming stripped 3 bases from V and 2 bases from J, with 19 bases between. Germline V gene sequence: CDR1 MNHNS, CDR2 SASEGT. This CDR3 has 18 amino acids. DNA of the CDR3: TGTGCCAGCAGTGATAGGATGGTTGGGACAACTACTAATGAAAAACTGTTTTTT. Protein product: CASSDRMVGTTTNEKLFF.

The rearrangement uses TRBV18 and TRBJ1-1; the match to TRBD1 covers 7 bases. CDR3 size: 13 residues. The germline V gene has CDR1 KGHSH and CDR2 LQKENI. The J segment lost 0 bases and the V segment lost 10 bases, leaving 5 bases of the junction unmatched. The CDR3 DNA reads TGTGCCACTGGGGACAGCATGAACACTGAAGCTTTCTTT. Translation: CATGDSMNTEAFF. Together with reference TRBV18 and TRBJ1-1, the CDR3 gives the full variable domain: NAGVMQNPRHLVRRRGQEARLRCSPMKGHSHVYWYRQLPEEGLKFMVYLQKENIIDESGMPKERFSAEFPKEGPSILRIQQVVRGDSAAYFCATGDSMNTEAFFGQGTRLTVV.

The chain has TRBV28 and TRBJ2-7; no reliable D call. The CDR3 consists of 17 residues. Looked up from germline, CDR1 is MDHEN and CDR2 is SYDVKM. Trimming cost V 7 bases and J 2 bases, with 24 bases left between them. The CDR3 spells CASTRLRPRYLAYEQYF. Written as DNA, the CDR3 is TGTGCCAGCACCCGCCTGCGACCCAGGTACCTTGCCTACGAGCAGTACTTC.

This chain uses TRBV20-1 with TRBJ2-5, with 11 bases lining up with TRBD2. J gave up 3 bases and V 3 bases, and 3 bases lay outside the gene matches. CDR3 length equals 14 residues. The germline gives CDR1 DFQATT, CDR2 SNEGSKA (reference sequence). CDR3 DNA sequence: TGCAGTGCTAGTATAGCGGGAGGGAAAGAGACCCAGTACTTC. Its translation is CSASIAGGKETQYF.

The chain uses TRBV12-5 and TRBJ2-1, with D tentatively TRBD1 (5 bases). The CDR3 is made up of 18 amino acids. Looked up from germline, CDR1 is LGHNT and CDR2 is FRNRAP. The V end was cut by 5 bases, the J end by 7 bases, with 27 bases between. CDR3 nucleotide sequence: TGTGCTAGTGGTCGATTGGGCAAGCAGGGTGACTTTTCGAATGAGCAGTTCTTC. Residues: CASGRLGKQGDFSNEQFF. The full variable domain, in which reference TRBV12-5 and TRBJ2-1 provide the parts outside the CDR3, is DARVTQTPRHKVTEMGQEVTMRCQPILGHNTVFWYRQTMMQGLELLAYFRNRAPLDDSGMPKDRFSAEMPDATLATLKIQPSEPRDSAVYFCASGRLGKQGDFSNEQFFGPGTRLTVL.

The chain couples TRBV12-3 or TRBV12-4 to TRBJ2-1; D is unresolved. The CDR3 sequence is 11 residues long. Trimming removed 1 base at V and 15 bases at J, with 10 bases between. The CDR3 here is CASSLVVARFF. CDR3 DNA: TGTGCCAGCAGTTTAGTGGTAGCTAGGTTCTTC.

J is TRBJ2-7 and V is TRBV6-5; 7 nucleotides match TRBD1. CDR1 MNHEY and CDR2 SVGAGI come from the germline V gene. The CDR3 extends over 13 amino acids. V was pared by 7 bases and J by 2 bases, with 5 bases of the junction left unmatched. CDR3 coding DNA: TGTGCCAGCACCCGGACAGGTCCCTACGAGCAGTACTTC. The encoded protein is CASTRTGPYEQYF.

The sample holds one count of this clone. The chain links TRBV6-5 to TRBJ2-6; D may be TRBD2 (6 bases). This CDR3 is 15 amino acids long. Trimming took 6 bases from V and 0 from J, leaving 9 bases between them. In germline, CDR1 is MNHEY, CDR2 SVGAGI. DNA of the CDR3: TGTGCCAGCAGCCGGGACTCCTCTGGGGCCAACGTCCTGACTTTC. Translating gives CASSRDSSGANVLTF.

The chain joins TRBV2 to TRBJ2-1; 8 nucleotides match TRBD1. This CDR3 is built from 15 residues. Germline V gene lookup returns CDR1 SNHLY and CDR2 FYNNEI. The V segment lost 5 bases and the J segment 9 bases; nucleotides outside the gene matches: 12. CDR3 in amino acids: CASSTGDRFVGEQFF. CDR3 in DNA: TGTGCCAGCAGTACCGGGGACAGGTTTGTAGGTGAGCAGTTCTTC.

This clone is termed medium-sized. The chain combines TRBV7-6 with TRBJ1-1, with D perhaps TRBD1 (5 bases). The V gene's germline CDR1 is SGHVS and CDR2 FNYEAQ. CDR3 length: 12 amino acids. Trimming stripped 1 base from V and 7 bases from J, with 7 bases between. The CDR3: CASSLGGSEAFF. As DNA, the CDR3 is TGTGCCAGCAGCTTAGGGGGCAGTGAAGCTTTCTTT.

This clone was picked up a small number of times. The CDR3: CATRHPGRGNTGELFF. CDR3 DNA sequence: TGTGCCACCAGGCATCCAGGGAGGGGTAACACCGGGGAGCTGTTTTTT. The chain links TRBV15 to TRBJ2-2, with 7 bases lining up with TRBD2. CDR3 length: 16 amino acids. Germline loops: CDR1 LNHNV, CDR2 YYDKDF (reference sequence). Trimming removed 6 bases from V and 2 bases from J; junction bases left unmatched: 9.

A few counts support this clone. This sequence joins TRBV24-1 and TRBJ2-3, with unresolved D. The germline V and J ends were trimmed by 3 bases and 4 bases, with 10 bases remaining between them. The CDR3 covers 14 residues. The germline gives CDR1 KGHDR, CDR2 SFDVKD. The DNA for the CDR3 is TGTGCCACCAGTGATCTCAGCGTCCCAGATACGCAGTATTTT. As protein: CATSDLSVPDTQYF.

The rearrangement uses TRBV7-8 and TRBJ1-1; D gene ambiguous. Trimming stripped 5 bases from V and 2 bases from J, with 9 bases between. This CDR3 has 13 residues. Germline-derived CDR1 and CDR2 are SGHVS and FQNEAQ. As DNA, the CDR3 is TGTGCCAGCAGCCCCTACTTAAACACTGAAGCTTTCTTT. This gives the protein CASSPYLNTEAFF.